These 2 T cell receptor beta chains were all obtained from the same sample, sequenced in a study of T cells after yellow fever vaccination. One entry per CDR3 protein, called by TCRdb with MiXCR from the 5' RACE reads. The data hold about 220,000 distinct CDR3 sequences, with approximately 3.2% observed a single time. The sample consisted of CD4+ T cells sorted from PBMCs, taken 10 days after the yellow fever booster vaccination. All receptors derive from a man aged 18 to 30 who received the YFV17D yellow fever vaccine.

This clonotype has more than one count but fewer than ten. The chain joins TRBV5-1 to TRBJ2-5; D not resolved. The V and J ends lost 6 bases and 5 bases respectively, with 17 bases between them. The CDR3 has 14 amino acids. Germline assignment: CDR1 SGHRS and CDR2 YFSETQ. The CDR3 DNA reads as TGCGCCAGCAAGCTAATAGACTCCGTGGAGACCCAGTACTTC. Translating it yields CASKLIDSVETQYF.

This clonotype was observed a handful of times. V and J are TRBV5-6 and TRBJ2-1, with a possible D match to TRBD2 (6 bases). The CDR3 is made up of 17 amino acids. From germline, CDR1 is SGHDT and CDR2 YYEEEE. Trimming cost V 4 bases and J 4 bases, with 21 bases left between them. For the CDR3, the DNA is TGTGCCAGCAGCCATCTCGCGGATGGGCGGGGATACAATGAGCAGTTCTTC. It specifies CASSHLADGRGYNEQFF.